This paragraph covers one T cell receptor (beta chain) sequence. Sequenced by immunoSEQ multiplex PCR; TCRdb stores in-frame clones only, minus some. The sample comprises under 200,000 clones, about 85% of which are singletons, and approximately 10% rests with the top ten. V dropped 2 bases and J dropped 6; count of bases not matched to a gene: 4. CDR3 length: 14 amino acids. Germline CDR1 SGHDN, CDR2 FVKESK. The record originates from a study of radiation and T cells in renal cell carcinoma. Time point denoted: blood 4 weeks post-SBRT, at nephrectomy. The treatment denotes: 15 Gy SBRT to primary tumor, nephrectomy 4 weeks later. Nephrectomy followed 15 Gy stereotactic body radiation by 4 weeks.

V usage is TRBV14 and J usage is TRBJ1-5; 7 bases fit TRBD1. Sequenced material: blood, taken from a patient whose treatment included radiotherapy and nephrectomy. This clonotype was obtained from a woman in her 50s with renal cell carcinoma. CDR3 nucleotide sequence: TGTGCCAGCAGCCAACCCAGGGGGGGTCAGCCCCAGCATTTT. Its translation is CASSQPRGGQPQHF.